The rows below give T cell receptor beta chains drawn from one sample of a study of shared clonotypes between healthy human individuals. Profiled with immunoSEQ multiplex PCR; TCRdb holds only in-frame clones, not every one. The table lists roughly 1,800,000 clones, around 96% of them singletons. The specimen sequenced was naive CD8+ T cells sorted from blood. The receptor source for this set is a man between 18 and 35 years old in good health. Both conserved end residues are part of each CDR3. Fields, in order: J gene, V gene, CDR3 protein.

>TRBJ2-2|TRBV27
CASSSRTSGNTGELFF
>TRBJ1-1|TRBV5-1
CASSLNRGSGAFF
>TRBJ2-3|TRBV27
CASSLDRGTDTQYF
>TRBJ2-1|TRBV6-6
CASRTRRTEKYNEQFF
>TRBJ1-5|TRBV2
CASSAGGRNQPQHF
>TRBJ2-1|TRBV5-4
CASKKEGGLTYNEQFF
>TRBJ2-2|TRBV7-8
CASTEQGASGELFF
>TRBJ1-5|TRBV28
CASSLIPDGINQPQHF
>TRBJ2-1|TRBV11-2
CASSWGLAGTSFYNEQFF
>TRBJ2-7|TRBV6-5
CASSSTGEADEQYF
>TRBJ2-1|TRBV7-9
CASSLPRGSSYNEQFF
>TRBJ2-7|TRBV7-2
CASSPRGGAAEQYF
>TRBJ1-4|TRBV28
CASSTTIGTGVEKLFF
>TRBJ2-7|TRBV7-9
CASSLGEVYEQYF
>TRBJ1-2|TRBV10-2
CASSESALAGGGYTF
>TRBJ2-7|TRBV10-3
CAISDGTGTIYEQYF
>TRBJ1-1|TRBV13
CASSLGHEAFF
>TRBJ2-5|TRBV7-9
CASSLRAGETQYF
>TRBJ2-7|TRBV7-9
CASSGGESLEQYF
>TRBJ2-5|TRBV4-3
CASSLSSGAQETQYF
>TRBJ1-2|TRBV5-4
CASSFGQSYGYTF